A selection of T cell receptor beta chains follows, all from one sample in a study of siplizumab effects on memory and regulatory T cells. Clones were read by immunoSEQ multiplex PCR, and TCRdb kept only the in-frame ones, dropping some. This table has about 100,000 clones, 92% appearing once. The sequenced material came from Tregs sorted from blood. These receptors all come from a human donor in good health. The CDR3 runs from the conserved cysteine through the conserved F or W. The D gene is left open where the match is weak. Clone size, where shown, is once, few, many, or a class for clones that have expanded.

V,D,size,J,CDR3,DNA
TRBV20-1,NA,once,TRBJ2-4,CSATLGIQYF,TGCAGTGCCACCTTAGGCATTCAGTACTTC
TRBV18,NA,few,TRBJ2-4,CASSPPNSIGIQYF,TGTGCCAGCTCACCACCGAACTCAATAGGCATTCAGTACTTC
TRBV7-9,NA,NA,TRBJ1-2,CASSLRQSYGYTF,TGTGCCAGCAGCTTAAGACAGAGCTATGGCTACACCTTC
TRBV29-1,NA,NA,TRBJ1-1,CSVTGGVTEAFF,TGCAGCGTGACAGGCGGGGTCACTGAAGCTTTCTTT
TRBV19,NA,NA,TRBJ1-1,CASSIAIKQAEAFF,TGTGCCAGTAGTATTGCCATAAAGCAGGCTGAAGCTTTCTTT
TRBV5-1,TRBD1,few,TRBJ2-1,CASSGQGVEQFF,TGCGCCAGCAGCGGACAGGGCGTTGAGCAGTTCTTC
TRBV18,NA,NA,TRBJ1-2,CASSSTPEPYESGYTF,TGTGCCAGCTCATCAACGCCCGAGCCGTATGAGAGTGGCTACACCTTC
TRBV19,NA,NA,TRBJ1-2,CASNGVWYGYTF,TGTGCCAGTAATGGGGTTTGGTATGGCTACACCTTC
TRBV18,NA,NA,TRBJ2-7,CASSSTSYEQYF,TGTGCCAGCTCGTCAACCTCCTACGAGCAGTACTTC
TRBV15,TRBD2,NA,TRBJ2-3,CATSRGPSGGSADTQYF,TGTGCCACCAGCAGAGGCCCCAGCGGGGGATCGGCGGATACGCAGTATTTT
TRBV29-1,TRBD2,NA,TRBJ2-7,CSVVTSGTYEQYF,TGCAGCGTGGTTACTAGCGGTACCTACGAGCAGTACTTC
TRBV29-1,NA,NA,TRBJ2-7,CSVLVGGNSEQYF,TGCAGCGTTCTGGTGGGAGGAAACTCCGAGCAGTACTTC
TRBV6-1,NA,NA,TRBJ1-5,CASSEIPQQGAQHF,TGTGCCAGCAGTGAAATCCCTCAACAGGGTGCCCAGCATTTT
TRBV28,TRBD1,NA,TRBJ2-3,CASSPPGQGEDTQYF,TGTGCCAGCAGCCCACCCGGACAGGGGGAAGATACGCAGTATTTT
TRBV5-1,TRBD1,NA,TRBJ1-2,CASSLDGQGSGYTF,TGCGCCAGCAGCTTGGATGGACAGGGGAGTGGCTACACCTTC
TRBV2,NA,NA,TRBJ1-2,CASSTAGTNYGYTF,TGTGCCAGCTCAACCGCCGGGACCAACTATGGCTACACCTTC
TRBV7-9,NA,NA,TRBJ2-1,CASQKMGGGSYNEQFF,TGTGCCAGCCAGAAGATGGGGGGAGGCTCCTACAATGAGCAGTTCTTC
TRBV5-1,NA,NA,TRBJ2-5,CASSLANRVETQYF,TGCGCCAGCAGCTTGGCGAACAGGGTAGAGACCCAGTACTTC
TRBV10-2,TRBD2,NA,TRBJ2-2,CASSETAGGTGELFF,TGCGCCAGCAGTGAAACTGCCGGGGGGACCGGGGAGCTGTTTTTT
TRBV5-1,NA,NA,TRBJ2-1,CASSLRAGSSYNEQFF,TGCGCCAGCAGCTTGCGGGCTGGGAGCTCCTACAATGAGCAGTTCTTC
TRBV18,TRBD1,NA,TRBJ1-1,CASSNAGTGNTEAFF,TGTGCCAGCTCAAACGCCGGGACAGGGAACACTGAAGCTTTCTTT
TRBV5-1,NA,NA,TRBJ2-2,CASSLIALHTGELFF,TGCGCCAGCAGCTTGATAGCGCTACACACCGGGGAGCTGTTTTTT
TRBV6-5,TRBD2,NA,TRBJ2-5,CASSSGLAEETQYF,TGTGCCAGCAGTTCGGGACTAGCGGAAGAGACCCAGTACTTC
TRBV7-9,NA,NA,TRBJ2-7,CASSLETYEQYF,TGTGCCAGCAGCCTGGAGACCTACGAGCAGTACTTC
TRBV6-5,TRBD1,NA,TRBJ2-1,CASELRTGSYNEQFF,TGTGCCAGCGAGTTAAGGACAGGGAGCTACAATGAGCAGTTCTTC
TRBV10-3,NA,NA,TRBJ1-1,CAISDQGRYEAFF,TGTGCCATCAGTGACCAGGGAAGGTATGAAGCTTTCTTT
TRBV2,TRBD1,NA,TRBJ1-5,CASSRQGIANQPQHF,TGTGCCAGCAGTCGACAGGGGATAGCCAATCAGCCCCAGCATTTT
TRBV5-6,NA,NA,TRBJ1-1,CASSRGVWTEAFF,TGTGCCAGCAGCAGGGGGGTTTGGACTGAAGCTTTCTTT
TRBV5-1,TRBD2,NA,TRBJ2-1,CASSGTSGRLGEQFF,TGCGCCAGCAGCGGTACTAGCGGGAGGTTGGGTGAGCAGTTCTTC
TRBV27,NA,NA,TRBJ2-3,CASSPGGTDTQYF,TGTGCCAGCAGTCCAGGGGGCACAGATACGCAGTATTTT
TRBV5-1,NA,NA,TRBJ2-3,CASSFGATDTQYF,TGCGCCAGCAGCTTTGGGGCCACAGATACGCAGTATTTT
TRBV6-6,NA,few,TRBJ2-7,CASKSTGGASYEQYF,TGTGCCAGCAAGTCGACAGGTGGGGCGTCCTACGAGCAGTACTTC
TRBV7-3,TRBD1,NA,TRBJ2-1,CASSPGTENNEQFF,TGTGCCAGCAGCCCGGGGACAGAGAACAATGAGCAGTTCTTC
TRBV5-1,TRBD1,NA,TRBJ2-1,CASSLGDRDVNEQFF,TGCGCCAGCAGCTTGGGGGACAGGGATGTAAATGAGCAGTTCTTC
TRBV7-9,TRBD1,NA,TRBJ1-2,CASSLDRVGYTF,TGTGCCAGCAGCCTAGACAGGGTTGGCTACACCTTC
TRBV10-3,NA,NA,TRBJ2-7,CAISLGTYEQYF,TGTGCCATCAGTCTGGGGACCTACGAGCAGTACTTC
TRBV6-1,NA,NA,TRBJ1-1,CASSEQGGTEAFF,TGTGCCAGCAGTGAACAGGGTGGAACTGAAGCTTTCTTT
TRBV6-1,NA,NA,TRBJ2-7,CASRTVAYEQYF,TGTGCCAGCAGGACGGTCGCCTACGAGCAGTACTTC
TRBV6-5,NA,NA,TRBJ1-2,CASSSSGYGYTF,NA
TRBV4-1,NA,NA,TRBJ2-3,CASSQDEGSTDTQYF,TGCGCCAGCAGCCAAGACGAGGGGAGCACAGATACGCAGTATTTT
TRBV28,NA,NA,TRBJ1-5,CASSLVGAWGNQPQHF,TGTGCCAGCAGTTTAGTGGGGGCGTGGGGCAATCAGCCCCAGCATTTT
TRBV7-8,TRBD1,NA,TRBJ2-3,CASSFTYGTGGTDTQYF,TGTGCCAGCAGCTTCACCTATGGGACAGGGGGCACAGATACGCAGTATTTT
TRBV29-1,TRBD2,NA,TRBJ2-7,CSVSGLAFHEQYF,TGCAGCGTTTCGGGACTAGCATTCCACGAGCAGTACTTC
TRBV6-1,TRBD2,NA,TRBJ2-5,CASSATSGRATAETQYF,TGTGCCAGCAGTGCAACTAGCGGGAGGGCCACGGCCGAGACCCAGTACTTC
TRBV28,TRBD2,once,TRBJ2-1,CASSLPGGLSNEQFF,TGTGCCAGCAGTTTACCGGGAGGACTCAGCAATGAGCAGTTCTTC